Sequencing of this T cell receptor beta chain was carried out in a study of tumor-infiltrating lymphocytes in glioblastoma multiforme (dated by TCRdb to 2016 to 2017). About the study as a whole: To find out whether intratumoral genomic heterogeneity fosters TIL diversity, the study jointly investigated somatic mutations, TIL diversity and immune response activity. General conclusions and limits of the study: Because T cells carry unequal numbers of TCR transcripts, RNA-based TCR sequencing may distort clone frequencies. Only one glioblastoma patient was included in the TCR and somatic mutation analysis, limiting generalizability. T cells were not sorted into functional subsets, and such sorting was noted by the authors as a future improvement.

From the cysteine up to the phenylalanine, the CDR3 has a length of 12 residues. Only the CDR3 DNA is retained, 36 bases long and in frame from the first base. TCRB libraries were built from RNA via three nested multiplex PCR rounds using a modified ARM-PCR protocol with multiple V-beta primers and a C-beta primer. Starting from approximately 0.49 ug of total RNA, TCRB-specific cDNA was synthesized using ProtoScript II Reverse Transcriptase and a C-beta primer. No unique molecular identifiers were described for the TCRB libraries. In the third PCR, barcodes and adapters were added over around 24 cycles with Deep VentR (exo-) polymerase, after which 250-500 bp bands were gel purified. An Illumina HiSeq 2500 generating 250 bp paired-end reads was used to sequence the TCRB libraries. As for how the authors treated the data: Reads were cleaned with Trimmomatic, merged with FLASH, assigned V, D and J segments with MiGEC, and analyzed with VDJtools. VDJtools was used to calculate the Shannon-Wiener diversity index, which quantified repertoire diversity. In TCRdb, the public reads were trimmed at Q25 with fastp and aligned with MiXCR, with productive beta chains retained. Identical CDR3 protein sequences are pooled into one entry, listed with their most common genes and DNA. It is TCRdb's table, rather than the study itself, that gives the V and J calls and clone size. The sample yields 15,000 or so distinct CDR3 sequences; around 72% were counted once. Less than 45% of the sample is taken by the ten largest.

About this clonotype itself: Its recognized antigen is unknown. A much larger clone differs from this one at a single base, so this may be a read error.

The AllPrep DNA/RNA mini kit was used to purify genomic DNA and total RNA at the same time from each of the 10 to 11 tumor samples. OD 260/280 ratios above 1.9 and RNA integrity numbers above 6.5 were observed for all RNA. Sequenced: brain tumor tissue. This receptor was taken from a male donor with glioblastoma. The chain is assembled from TRBV12-3 or TRBV12-4 and TRBJ2-7; there is no confident call for the D gene. CDR3 region: CASSLGSYDQYF. In nucleotide form, the sequence is TGTGCCAGCAGTTTAGGCTCCTACGACCAGTACTTC.